These T cell receptor beta chains were read from a single sample in a study of blood T cell repertoires in COVID-19. Generated by immunoSEQ multiplex PCR, the TCRdb table keeps only in-frame clones and is missing some. The table lists 120,000 to 150,000 clones, around 83% of them singletons. What was sequenced was PBMCs or T cells enriched from blood (not recorded which). All receptors come from a woman aged 45 to 65 who had been exposed to COVID-19. Each CDR3 is given without its conserved first and last residue.

CDR3 protein | V gene
ASRRGTSTDTQY | TRBV19
ASSLAEGLETQY | TRBV7-6
ASSPYRGRGEDTQY | TRBV13
SVEGGQGEAF | TRBV29-1
ATSRVGVEQY | TRBV15
ASGPPLTSGANVLT | TRBV5-5
ASSPRSSGSYEQF | TRBV19
AISDYRDRGSYEQF | TRBV10-3
ASSLARAATGDEQF | TRBV7-9
ASSLSRGGQGFFNEQF | TRBV27
ASSPAGVVADTQY | TRBV18
ASSWEGTGGSGEAF | TRBV5-6
ASSRAGTLVGYT | TRBV27
ASSLVSAGETQY | TRBV11-2
ASSLEVTGRNTEAF | TRBV5-6
ASSQERRGNQPQH | TRBV4-2
ASSKPGFTSGANVLT | TRBV6-2/TRBV6-3
ASAGLETGLSYEQY | TRBV27
ASSSGALDTQY | TRBV30
ASSPWGERPPGNEQF | TRBV6-6
ASTRGKGRSEQY | TRBV28
ASSARDRVSRETQY | TRBV7-9
ASSQETQGRKGKLF | TRBV4-1
ASSQERGPEAF | TRBV4-1
ASSFEGSGANVLT | TRBV27
ASSQGAGNQETQY | TRBV7-9
ASSSGENEQF | TRBV7-9
ASSPLLTGLRNTIY | TRBV5-5
ASSSGTNNSPLH | TRBV6-4
ASSLQGAGEKLF | TRBV5-1
ASSPIAGEGGEQY | TRBV18
ASSPFSGMSSYEQY | TRBV6-4
ASSLVRPGGPGDTQY | TRBV7-2
ASSSRASVQF | TRBV27
AFKAGPGNTIY | TRBV30
ASSQDGRGIEKLF | TRBV4-3
ASSRTRTGELF | TRBV12-3/TRBV12-4
ASSVAVGDTIY | TRBV9
AGGAGGPGEQY | TRBV30
ASSFPAGGTAGADTQY | TRBV7-2
ASSQDSGEGNQPQH | TRBV14
ASSLELAGSSYEQY | TRBV7-6
ASSSLQGTNEKLF | TRBV5-1
ASSVGQGLLDTEAF | TRBV9
ASSLSGGAHEQF | TRBV11-2
ASSRPTGGLSSYEQY | TRBV7-8
ATTGGRDSYT | TRBV2
ASSLGQLNYGYT | TRBV5-5
ASSQDPGPSGVQETQY | TRBV4-1
ASSYSIPSEKKTQY | TRBV6-5
ASSPDSPDREQY | TRBV6-5
SGPGAYNEQF | TRBV29-1
ASSKALLAVVSGNTIY | TRBV21-1
ASNVGGSITDTQY | TRBV19
ASSVAGTGGYNSPLH | TRBV9
ASSLQGKDIQY | TRBV5-1
ASSQPGVKAEF | TRBV4-1
SAGRGEGYT | TRBV20-1
ASSLLSGMVGQETQY | TRBV5-6